These 19 T cell receptor beta chains were all obtained from the same sample, sequenced in a study of PD-1 blockade in classical Hodgkin lymphoma. Time point noted: cycle 4 day 1 (C4D1), after 6 weeks of nivolumab. Patients all relapsed after autologous stem cell transplantation, and there was variation in brentuximab vedotin exposure. The data were produced by immunoSEQ multiplex PCR, yet TCRdb's version contains in-frame clones alone and is incomplete. The profile shows 23,000 or so clones, over 65% of them singletons. The input for sequencing was peripheral blood mononuclear cells (PBMCs), taken before the fourth cycle of nivolumab. The receptor source for this set is a human donor with classical Hodgkin lymphoma.

This rearrangement joins TRBV27 to TRBJ2-1, with D tentatively TRBD1 (6 bases). Germline V gene data show CDR1 as MNHEY and CDR2 as SMNVEV (reference sequence). V was clipped by 5 bases and J by 9 bases, with 14 bases between them. This CDR3 contains 13 residues. This CDR3 is CASSTGTFGEQFF. The CDR3 nucleotides read TGTGCCAGCAGTACAGGGACATTCGGTGAGCAGTTCTTC.

About this clone: One end of the junction fails to match germline, which may point to a read error. DNA for the CDR3: TGTACCAGCAGCTTGGGGGCAGGGGGCTCCTACGAGCAGTACTTC. Protein sequence: CTSSLGAGGSYEQYF. V gene TRBV5-6 combines with J gene TRBJ2-7; 7 nucleotides agree with TRBD1. Germline V gives CDR1 SGHDT, CDR2 YYEEEE. CDR3 length: 15 amino acids.

This clone occurred a few times. The J gene is TRBJ1-2, the V gene TRBV7-2; TRBD1 agrees at 9 bases. Germline V lookup: CDR1 SGHTA, CDR2 FQGNSA. V lost 5 bases and J lost 4; bases outside the gene matches: 8. This CDR3 region has 15 residues. The CDR3 here is CASSVDRGDLYGYTF. In DNA, the CDR3 is TGTGCCAGCAGCGTCGACAGGGGGGATCTCTATGGCTACACCTTC.

The chain joins TRBV6-6 to TRBJ2-2, with D unclear. This CDR3 has 12 amino acids. The V gene lost 0 bases and the J gene lost 7 bases, with 3 bases spanning the gap. Per the germline V gene, CDR1 is MNHNY and CDR2 is SVGAGI (reference sequence). The CDR3 sequence: CASSYSNGELFF. In DNA form, the CDR3 reads TGTGCCAGCAGTTACTCGAACGGGGAGCTGTTTTTT.

J is TRBJ2-1 and V is TRBV4-1; 8 bases agree with TRBD1. Per the germline V gene, CDR1 is MGHRA and CDR2 is YSYEKL. V lost 0 bases to trimming and J lost 14 bases; unmatched junction nucleotides: 9. This CDR3 contains 14 residues. The CDR3 coding sequence is TGCGCCAGCAGCCAAGAGACAGGGGTTAGTAGGGAGTTCTTC. It is translated as CASSQETGVSREFF.

This clone was picked up many times. The CDR3 DNA reads as TGTGCCAGCAGCCCTCCGGGGACTAGCGGGATGTTTGGTTACAATGAGCAGTTCTTC. Amino acid sequence: CASSPPGTSGMFGYNEQFF. The chain uses TRBV7-9 and TRBJ2-1; 13 positions match TRBD2. The trim removed 5 bases at V and 4 bases at J, leaving 14 bases unmatched. The CDR3 loop spans 19 amino acids. Germline V CDR1 and CDR2: SEHNR, FQNEAQ (reference sequence).

The CDR3 loop is CASSETGSLGYSPLHF. For the CDR3, the DNA is TGTGCCAGCAGTGAAACAGGGTCTCTGGGTTACTCACCCCTCCACTTT. The chain links TRBV2 to TRBJ1-6; perhaps TRBD1 as D (6 bases). This CDR3 contains 16 residues. Trimming cost V 2 bases and J 10 bases, with 18 bases left between them. Germline CDR1 and CDR2: SNHLY and FYNNEI.

This chain connects TRBV6-1 to TRBJ1-2; D ambiguous. This CDR3 region has 15 residues. Germline V gene lookup returns CDR1 MNHNS and CDR2 SASEGT. Trimming cost V 0 bases and J 3 bases, with 11 bases left between them. The CDR3 bases are TGTGCCAGCAGTGAAGCAGCCAGCCACCACTATGGCTACACCTTC. Its protein is CASSEAASHHYGYTF.

V gene TRBV6-6 combines with J gene TRBJ2-7, with 10 bases aligning to TRBD1. The V gene's germline CDR1 is MNHNY and CDR2 SVGAGI (reference sequence). V gave up 2 bases and J gave up 6 bases; unmatched junction bases: 4. This CDR3 is 14 amino acids long. In nucleotides, the CDR3 is TGTGCCAGCAGTTACGACAGGGGGCCTATCGAGCAGTACTTC. This codes for CASSYDRGPIEQYF.

This clone occurred a few times. The chain has TRBV29-1 and TRBJ2-2; perhaps TRBD1 as D (6 bases). Between the trimmed V and J ends, which lost 3 bases and 2 bases, there was a span of 19 bases. The length of the CDR3 is 17 residues. Germline CDR1 is SQVTM and CDR2 is ANQGSEA. In nucleotides, the CDR3 is TGCAGCGTTGAGTCACAGGGACCCGATCCAAACACCGGGGAGCTGTTTTTT. This translates into CSVESQGPDPNTGELFF.

V usage is TRBV6-5 and J usage is TRBJ2-5; the match to TRBD2 covers 8 bases. The V gene's germline CDR1 is MNHEY and CDR2 SVGAGI. J was trimmed by 3 bases and V by 2 bases; bases with no gene match: 8. The CDR3 has 16 residues. As DNA, the CDR3 is TGTGCCAGCAGTTACCGGGCGGGAGGAGTAGAAGAGACCCAGTACTTC. Amino acid sequence: CASSYRAGGVEETQYF.

The rearrangement uses TRBV19 and TRBJ1-1, with TRBD1 as a possible D gene (6 bases). The CDR3 is 15 residues long. Germline CDR1 is LNHDA and CDR2 is SQIVND (reference sequence). The V gene lost 1 base and the J gene lost 4 bases, with 13 bases spanning the gap. The CDR3 sequence: CASSIGGTGSTEAFF. As DNA, the CDR3 is TGTGCCAGTAGTATAGGGGGTACAGGGTCCACTGAAGCTTTCTTT.

The CDR3 DNA is TGTGCCAGCAGCTCGGGGCGTTTTGGCAATGAGCAGTTCTTC. This encodes CASSSGRFGNEQFF. The V call is TRBV7-9, the J call TRBJ2-1; TRBD1 or TRBD2 may be the D gene (5 bases each). CDR3 length equals 14 residues. Germline values: CDR1 SEHNR, CDR2 FQNEAQ (reference sequence). Trimming pared 4 bases from V and 6 bases from J, leaving 13 bases between. The whole variable domain, filled in from reference TRBV7-9 and TRBJ2-1, reads DTGVSQNPRHKITKRGQNVTFRCDPISEHNRLYWYRQTLGQGPEFLTYFQNEAQLEKSRLLSDRFSAERPKGSFSTLEIQRTEQGDSAMYLCASSSGRFGNEQFFGPGTRLTVL.

V gene TRBV2 combines with J gene TRBJ2-3; 11 bases map to TRBD2. V shed 5 bases and J 2 bases; nucleotides not matched to a gene: 9. CDR3 size: 17 residues. Germline CDR1 and CDR2: SNHLY and FYNNEI. CDR3 residues: CASSPSSSGGLTDTQYF. The DNA of the CDR3 is TGTGCCAGCAGTCCTTCGTCTAGCGGGGGGCTCACAGATACGCAGTATTTT.

The DNA of the CDR3 is TGTGCCAGCAGTTACCCTGGGACAGCTGGAGAAAAACTGTTTTTT. This encodes CASSYPGTAGEKLFF. The chain couples TRBV6-6 to TRBJ1-4; TRBD1 aligns across 7 bases. The CDR3 totals 15 residues. The junction had 8 bases not matched to a gene; V was cut back by 2 bases and J by 8 bases. Germline CDR1 MNHNY, CDR2 SVGAGI (reference sequence).

The chain joins TRBV6-6 to TRBJ2-1; D might be TRBD1 or TRBD2, each matching 5 bases. Germline V lookup: CDR1 MNHNY, CDR2 SVGAGI (reference sequence). V lost 8 bases to trimming and J lost 10 bases, with 12 bases between them. The length of the CDR3 is 11 residues. The CDR3, as DNA: TGTGCCAGCTTTCACGGGACCGAGCAGTTCTTC. This encodes CASFHGTEQFF.

The DNA of the CDR3 is TGTGCCAGCAGCAACAGGGGTAACTCTGGGGCCAACGTCCTGACTTTC. Amino acids: CASSNRGNSGANVLTF. The V gene is TRBV7-2, the J gene TRBJ2-6; 7 bases fit TRBD1. After removal of 5 bases from V and 0 bases from J, the junction contained 4 bases not matched to a gene. Germline V lookup: CDR1 SGHTA, CDR2 FQGNSA. The CDR3 spans 16 residues.

This clone counts as medium-sized. The chain links TRBV28 to TRBJ1-1; no clear D gene. The CDR3 totals 12 residues. Trimming cost V 3 bases and J 6 bases, with 8 bases left between them. Looked up from germline, CDR1 is MDHEN and CDR2 is SYDVKM. CDR3 loop: CASSFMGAEAFF. CDR3 sequence (DNA): TGTGCCAGCAGTTTTATGGGCGCTGAAGCTTTCTTT.

CDR3 region: CASSLDRVNYEQYF. CDR3 coding DNA: TGTGCCAGCAGCCTCGACAGGGTCAACTACGAGCAGTACTTC. The genes are TRBV13 and TRBJ2-7; 7 nucleotides line up with TRBD1. The length of the CDR3 is 14 residues. The germline V gene has CDR1 PRHDT and CDR2 FYEKMQ (reference sequence). The J segment lost 3 bases and the V segment lost 5 bases, leaving 7 bases of the junction unmatched.